This paragraph reports one T cell receptor beta chain. This entry belongs to a study of blood T cell repertoires in COVID-19. The wider study: COVID-19 samples collected from the United States, Italy and Spain covered acute and convalescent phases. From T cells, B-cell-depleted T cells, or PBMCs came the material, which was cDNA or gDNA.

In the original processing: Nucleated cell counts were estimated from reference gene primer amplification. The protocol was immunoSEQ multiplex PCR, while the TCRdb copy is restricted to in-frame clones and leaves out a portion. V and J calls and clone size are as listed in that table; D and trimming were resolved from the DNA. The data hold a few hundred thousand clones, with 70% to 90% observed a single time. Germline V gene lookup returns CDR1 WSHSY and CDR2 SAAADI. CDR3 length: 15 residues. V was pared by 11 bases and J by 6 bases, with 11 bases of the junction left unmatched. The material sequenced was peripheral blood. The TCR originated in a man between 18 and 29 years old who had recovered from COVID-19. The chain has TRBV10-2 and TRBJ2-6; 9 bases align to TRBD1. The CDR3 region is CAAGQGHETANVLTF. Written as DNA, the CDR3 is TGCGCCGCCGGACAGGGGCATGAAACGGCCAACGTCCTGACTTTC.